This T cell receptor (beta chain) was found in a study of blood T cell repertoires in COVID-19. The CDR3 is made up of 16 amino acids. Trimming stripped 5 bases from V and 5 bases from J, with 21 bases between. The V gene's germline CDR1 is MNHEY and CDR2 SVGEGT. Clones were read by immunoSEQ multiplex PCR, and TCRdb kept only the in-frame ones, dropping some. This table has around 63,000 clones, roughly 90% appearing once. This clone appeared a few times. The specimen was peripheral blood. The chain has TRBV6-2 or TRBV6-3 and TRBJ1-1; the D gene is possibly TRBD1 (6 bases). The clonotype comes from a woman aged 55-69 years with acute or convalescent COVID-19. CDR3 coding DNA: TGTGCCAGCAGTGGCCAATTCGCAGGGGTCCAAACTGAAGCTTTCTTT. Translation: CASSGQFAGVQTEAFF.